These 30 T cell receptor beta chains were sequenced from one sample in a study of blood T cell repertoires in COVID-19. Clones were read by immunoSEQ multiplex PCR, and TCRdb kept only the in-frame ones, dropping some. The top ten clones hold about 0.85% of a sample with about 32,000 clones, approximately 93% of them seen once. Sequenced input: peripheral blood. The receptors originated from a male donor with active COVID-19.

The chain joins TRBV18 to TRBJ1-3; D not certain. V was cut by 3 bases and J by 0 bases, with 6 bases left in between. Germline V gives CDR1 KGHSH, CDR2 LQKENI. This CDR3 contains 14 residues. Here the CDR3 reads CASSPQDSGNTIYF. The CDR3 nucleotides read TGTGCCAGCTCACCGCAGGACTCTGGAAACACCATATATTTT. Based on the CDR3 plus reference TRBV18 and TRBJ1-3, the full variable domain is NAGVMQNPRHLVRRRGQEARLRCSPMKGHSHVYWYRQLPEEGLKFMVYLQKENIIDESGMPKERFSAEFPKEGPSILRIQQVVRGDSAAYFCASSPQDSGNTIYFGEGSWLTVV.

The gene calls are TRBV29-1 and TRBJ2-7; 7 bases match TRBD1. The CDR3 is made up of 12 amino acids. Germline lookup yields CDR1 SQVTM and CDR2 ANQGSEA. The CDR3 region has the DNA TGCAGTTTTCTTAGGGACAGCTACGAGCAGTACTTC. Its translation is CSFLRDSYEQYF.

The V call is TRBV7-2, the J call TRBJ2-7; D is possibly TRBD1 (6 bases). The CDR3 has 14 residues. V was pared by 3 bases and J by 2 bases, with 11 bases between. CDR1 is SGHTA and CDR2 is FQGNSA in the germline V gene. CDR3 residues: CASSLRQVAYEQYF. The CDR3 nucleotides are TGTGCCAGCAGCTTGCGACAGGTGGCCTACGAGCAGTACTTC.

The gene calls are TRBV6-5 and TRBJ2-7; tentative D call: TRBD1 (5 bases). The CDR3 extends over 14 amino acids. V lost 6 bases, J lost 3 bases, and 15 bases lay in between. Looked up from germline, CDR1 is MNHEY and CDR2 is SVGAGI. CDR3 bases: TGTGCCAGCAGACGCGATAACCAGGGCTACGAGCAGTACTTC. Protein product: CASRRDNQGYEQYF.

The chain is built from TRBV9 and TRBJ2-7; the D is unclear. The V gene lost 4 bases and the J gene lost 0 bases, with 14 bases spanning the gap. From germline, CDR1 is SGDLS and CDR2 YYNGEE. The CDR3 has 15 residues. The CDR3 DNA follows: TGTGCCAGCAGCCCCAGACTCCAGCACTCCTACGAGCAGTACTTC. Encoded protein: CASSPRLQHSYEQYF.

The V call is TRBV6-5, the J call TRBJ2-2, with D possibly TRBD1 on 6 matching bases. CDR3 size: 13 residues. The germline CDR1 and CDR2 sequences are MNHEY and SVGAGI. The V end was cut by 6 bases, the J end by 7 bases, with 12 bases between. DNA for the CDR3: TGTGCCAGCAGAAGAACAGGGCACGGGGAGCTGTTTTTT. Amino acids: CASRRTGHGELFF.

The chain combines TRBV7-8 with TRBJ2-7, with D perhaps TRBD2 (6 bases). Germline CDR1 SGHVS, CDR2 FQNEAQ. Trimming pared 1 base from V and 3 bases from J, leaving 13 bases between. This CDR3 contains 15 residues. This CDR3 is CASSLERGILYEQYF. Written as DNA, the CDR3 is TGTGCCAGCAGCTTAGAACGGGGGATCCTCTACGAGCAGTACTTC.

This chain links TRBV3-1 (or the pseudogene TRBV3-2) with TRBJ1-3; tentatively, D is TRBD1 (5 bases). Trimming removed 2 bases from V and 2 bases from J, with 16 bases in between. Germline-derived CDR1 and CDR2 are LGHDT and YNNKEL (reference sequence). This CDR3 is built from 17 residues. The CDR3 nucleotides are TGTGCCAGCAGCCAAATGAATTGGGGGGTCCCTGGAAACACCATATATTTT. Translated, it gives CASSQMNWGVPGNTIYF.

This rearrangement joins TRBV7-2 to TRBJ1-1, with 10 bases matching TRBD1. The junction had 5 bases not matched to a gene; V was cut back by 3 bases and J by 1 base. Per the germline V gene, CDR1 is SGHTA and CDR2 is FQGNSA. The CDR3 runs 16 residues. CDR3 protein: CASSFIGDRGNTEAFF. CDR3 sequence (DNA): TGTGCCAGCAGCTTTATCGGGGACAGGGGGAACACTGAAGCTTTCTTT.

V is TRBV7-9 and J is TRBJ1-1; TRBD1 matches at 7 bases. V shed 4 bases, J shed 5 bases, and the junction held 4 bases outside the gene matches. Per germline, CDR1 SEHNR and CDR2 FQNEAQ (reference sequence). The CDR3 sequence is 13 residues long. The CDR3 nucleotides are TGTGCCAGCAGCTCGGGGACAGCGACTGAAGCTTTCTTT. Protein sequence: CASSSGTATEAFF.

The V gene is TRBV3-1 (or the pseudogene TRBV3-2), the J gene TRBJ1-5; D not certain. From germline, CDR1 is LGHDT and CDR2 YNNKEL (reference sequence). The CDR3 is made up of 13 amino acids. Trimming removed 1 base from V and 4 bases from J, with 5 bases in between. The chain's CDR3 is CASSQAGNQPQHF. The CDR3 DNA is TGTGCCAGCAGCCAAGCCGGGAATCAGCCCCAGCATTTT.

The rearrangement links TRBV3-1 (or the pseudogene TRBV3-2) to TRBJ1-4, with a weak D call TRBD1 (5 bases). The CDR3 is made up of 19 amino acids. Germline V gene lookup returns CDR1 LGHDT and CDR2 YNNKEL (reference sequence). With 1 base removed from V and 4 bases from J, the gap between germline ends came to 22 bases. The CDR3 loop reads CASSQVTGLRSPGNEKLFF. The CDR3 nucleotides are TGTGCCAGCAGCCAAGTTACAGGATTAAGGAGTCCTGGTAATGAAAAACTGTTTTTT.

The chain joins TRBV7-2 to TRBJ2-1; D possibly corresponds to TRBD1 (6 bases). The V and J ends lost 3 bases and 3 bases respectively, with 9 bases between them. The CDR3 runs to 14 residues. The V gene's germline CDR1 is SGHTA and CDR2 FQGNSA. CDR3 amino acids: CASSFRGNYNEQFF. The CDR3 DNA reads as TGTGCCAGCAGCTTCAGGGGAAACTACAATGAGCAGTTCTTC.

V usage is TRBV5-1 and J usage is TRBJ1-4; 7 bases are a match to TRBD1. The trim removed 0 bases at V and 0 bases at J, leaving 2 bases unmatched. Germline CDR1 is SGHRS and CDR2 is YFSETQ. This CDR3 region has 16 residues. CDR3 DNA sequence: TGCGCCAGCAGCTTGGGGGACAGTGCAACTAATGAAAAACTGTTTTTT. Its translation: CASSLGDSATNEKLFF.

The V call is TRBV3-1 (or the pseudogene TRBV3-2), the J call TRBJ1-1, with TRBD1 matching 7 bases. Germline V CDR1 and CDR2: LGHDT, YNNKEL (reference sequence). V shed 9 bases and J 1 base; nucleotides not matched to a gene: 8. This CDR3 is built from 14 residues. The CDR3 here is CASRTQGTNTEAFF. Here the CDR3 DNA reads TGTGCCAGTAGAACACAGGGGACGAACACTGAAGCTTTCTTT.

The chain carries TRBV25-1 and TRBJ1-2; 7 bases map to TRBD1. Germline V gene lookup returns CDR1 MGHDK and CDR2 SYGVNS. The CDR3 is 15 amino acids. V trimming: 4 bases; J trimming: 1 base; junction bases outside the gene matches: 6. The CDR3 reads CASSAWTGFNYGYTF. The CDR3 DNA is TGTGCCAGCAGTGCCTGGACAGGATTTAACTATGGCTACACCTTC.

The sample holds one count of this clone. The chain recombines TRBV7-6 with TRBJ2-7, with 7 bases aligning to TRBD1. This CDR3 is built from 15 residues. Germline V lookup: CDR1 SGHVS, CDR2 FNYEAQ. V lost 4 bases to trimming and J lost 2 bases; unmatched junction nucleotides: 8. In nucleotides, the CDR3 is TGTGCCAGCAGCTCCCCTCAGGGGGACACCTACGAGCAGTACTTC. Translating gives CASSSPQGDTYEQYF.

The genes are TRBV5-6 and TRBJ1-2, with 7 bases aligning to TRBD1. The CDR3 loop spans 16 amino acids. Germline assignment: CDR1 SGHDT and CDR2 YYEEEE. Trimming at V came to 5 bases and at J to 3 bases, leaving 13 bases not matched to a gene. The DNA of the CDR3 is TGTGCCAGCAGTGATACCGGGACAGACAATTACTATGGCTACACCTTC. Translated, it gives CASSDTGTDNYYGYTF.

Here the CDR3 reads CASSIGPVNTGELFF. CDR3 nucleotide sequence: TGTGCCAGTAGTATAGGGCCAGTGAACACCGGGGAGCTGTTTTTT. This sequence joins TRBV19 and TRBJ2-2, with D unresolved. The CDR3 spans 15 residues. Germline V gives CDR1 LNHDA, CDR2 SQIVND (reference sequence). Trimming left V 1 base short and J 1 base short, with 7 bases between.

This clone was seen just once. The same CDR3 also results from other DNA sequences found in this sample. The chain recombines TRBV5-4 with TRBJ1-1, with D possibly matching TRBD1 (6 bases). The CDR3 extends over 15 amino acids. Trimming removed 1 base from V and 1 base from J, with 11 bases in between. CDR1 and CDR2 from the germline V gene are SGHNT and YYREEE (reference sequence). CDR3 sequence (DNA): TGTGCCAGCAGCTTGAATAGGGGGTGGAACACTGAAGCTTTCTTT. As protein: CASSLNRGWNTEAFF.

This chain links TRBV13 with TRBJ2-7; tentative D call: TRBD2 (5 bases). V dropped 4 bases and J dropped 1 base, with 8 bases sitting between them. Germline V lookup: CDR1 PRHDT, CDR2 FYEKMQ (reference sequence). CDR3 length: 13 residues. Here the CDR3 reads CASSYRRSYEQYF. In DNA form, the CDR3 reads TGTGCCAGCAGCTACCGGAGGTCCTACGAGCAGTACTTC.

The DNA for the CDR3 is TGTGCCAGCAGCCCGGACAGGGATCCCAATCAGCCCCAGCATTTT. This translates into CASSPDRDPNQPQHF. This sequence joins TRBV5-5 and TRBJ1-5, with 8 bases matching TRBD1. CDR3 size: 15 residues. Losses at the gene ends were 4 bases for V and 3 bases for J; bases not matched to a gene: 6. Germline-derived CDR1 and CDR2 are SGHKS and YYEKEE (reference sequence).

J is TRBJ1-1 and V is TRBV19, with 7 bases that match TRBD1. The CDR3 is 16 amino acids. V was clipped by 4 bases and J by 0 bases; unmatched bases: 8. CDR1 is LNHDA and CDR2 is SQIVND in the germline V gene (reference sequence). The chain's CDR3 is CASSTRTGAMNTEAFF. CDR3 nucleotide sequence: TGTGCCAGTAGTACGAGGACAGGAGCCATGAACACTGAAGCTTTCTTT.

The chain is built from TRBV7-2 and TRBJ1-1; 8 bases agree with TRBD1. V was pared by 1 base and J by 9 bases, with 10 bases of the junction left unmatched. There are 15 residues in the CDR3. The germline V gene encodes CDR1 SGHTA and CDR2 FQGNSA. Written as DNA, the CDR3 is TGTGCCAGCAGCTTAGAAGGGTGGACAGGGTTGAAAGCTTTCTTT. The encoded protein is CASSLEGWTGLKAFF.

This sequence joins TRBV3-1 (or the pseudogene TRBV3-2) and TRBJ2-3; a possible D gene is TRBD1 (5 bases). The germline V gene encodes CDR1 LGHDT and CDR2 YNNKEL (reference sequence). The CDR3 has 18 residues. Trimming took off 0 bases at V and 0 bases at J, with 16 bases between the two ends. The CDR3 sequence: CASSQDGFRQFSTDTQYF. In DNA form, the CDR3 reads TGTGCCAGCAGCCAAGACGGCTTTAGACAGTTCAGCACAGATACGCAGTATTTT.

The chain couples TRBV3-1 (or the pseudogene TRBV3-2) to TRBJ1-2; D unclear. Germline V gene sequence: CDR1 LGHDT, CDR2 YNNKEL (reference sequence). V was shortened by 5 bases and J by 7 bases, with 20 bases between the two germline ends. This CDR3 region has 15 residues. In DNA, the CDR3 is TGTGCCAGCAGCGTTCCCGGGGAGGGTGGCGGTGGCTACACCTTC. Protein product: CASSVPGEGGGGYTF.

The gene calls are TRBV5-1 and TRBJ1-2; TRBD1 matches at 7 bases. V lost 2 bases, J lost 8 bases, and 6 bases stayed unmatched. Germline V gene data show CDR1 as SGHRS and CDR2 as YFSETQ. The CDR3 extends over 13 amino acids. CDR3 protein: CASSLYMTGGYTF. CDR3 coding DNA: TGCGCCAGCAGCTTATATATGACAGGGGGCTACACCTTC.

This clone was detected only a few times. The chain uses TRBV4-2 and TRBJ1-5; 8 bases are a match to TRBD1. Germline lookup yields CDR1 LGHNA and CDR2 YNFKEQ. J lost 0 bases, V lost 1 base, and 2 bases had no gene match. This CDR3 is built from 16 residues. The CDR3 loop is CASSQVDRDSNQPQHF. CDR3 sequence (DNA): TGTGCCAGCAGCCAAGTGGACAGGGATAGCAATCAGCCCCAGCATTTT.

The CDR3 DNA follows: TGTGCCAGCTCACCTGACATGGGTTATGGCTACACCTTC. Amino acid sequence: CASSPDMGYGYTF. V usage is TRBV18 and J usage is TRBJ1-2; D ambiguous. Germline V CDR1 and CDR2: KGHSH, LQKENI. This CDR3 is 13 amino acids long. V lost 3 bases and J 5 bases, leaving 10 bases between the germline ends.

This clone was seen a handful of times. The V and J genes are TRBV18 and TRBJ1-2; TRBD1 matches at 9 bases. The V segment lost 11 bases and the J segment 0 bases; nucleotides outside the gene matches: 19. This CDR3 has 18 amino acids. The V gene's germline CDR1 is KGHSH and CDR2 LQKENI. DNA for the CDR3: TGTGCCGTCTGGGACAGGGTTCTGCCTGGTGCGGCTAACTATGGCTACACCTTC. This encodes CAVWDRVLPGAANYGYTF. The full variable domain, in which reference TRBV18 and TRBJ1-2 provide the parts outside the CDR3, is NAGVMQNPRHLVRRRGQEARLRCSPMKGHSHVYWYRQLPEEGLKFMVYLQKENIIDESGMPKERFSAEFPKEGPSILRIQQVVRGDSAAYFCAVWDRVLPGAANYGYTFGSGTRLTVV.